The sequence of this T cell receptor (beta chain) was determined in a study of blood T cells in healthy people across ages. Points from the study as a whole: Changes in expanded clonotypes were possibly confounded, as the CMV status of donors was unknown.

From germline, CDR1 is MNHEY and CDR2 SVGEGT. V gave up 6 bases and J gave up 3 bases, with 9 bases separating them. The length of the CDR3 is 12 residues. This clonotype was seen more than once but under ten times. What it binds is unknown. A second PCR, run for roughly 7 to 11 cycles, used a sample-barcoded 5' primer plus a J-beta primer mix. CDR3-containing paired-end reads numbering at least 2.5 million came from each sample. TCRdb passed the 5' RACE reads through MiXCR, listing each CDR3 protein once. Of about 290,000 distinct CDR3 sequences in the sample, roughly 26% were seen once. The rearrangement links TRBV6-2 or TRBV6-3 to TRBJ2-7; D uncertain. The receptor's source is a woman in her sixties or seventies in good health. The material sequenced was blood. The CDR3 sequence: CASRNGRYEQYF. The CDR3 bases are TGTGCCAGCAGAAACGGCCGCTACGAGCAGTACTTC.